Shown below are 14 T cell receptor beta chains from a single sample sequenced in a study of T cell responses to AZD1222 COVID-19 vaccine. Sequenced by immunoSEQ multiplex PCR; TCRdb stores in-frame clones only, minus some. The sample lists 130,000 to 150,000 clones, approximately 91% occurring once. The sequencing used peripheral blood, collected 28 days after the second AZD1222 dose. These receptors were collected from an adult who received the AZD1222 COVID-19 vaccine.

V and J are TRBV2 and TRBJ1-5; tentative D call: TRBD1 (6 bases). CDR1 is SNHLY and CDR2 is FYNNEI in the germline V gene. The CDR3 extends over 14 amino acids. V was pared by 7 bases and J by 3 bases, with 13 bases between. For the CDR3, the DNA is TGTGCCAGCAACATGGGGGGGCTCAATCAGCCCCAGCATTTT. Its protein is CASNMGGLNQPQHF.

The chain combines TRBV7-2 with TRBJ1-2; 9 bases match TRBD1. The CDR3 totals 16 residues. The ends lost 0 bases at V and 6 bases at J; junction bases unmatched: 8. Germline CDR1 SGHTA, CDR2 FQGNSA. The CDR3 is CASSLAGTGRVHGYTF. CDR3 DNA: TGTGCCAGCAGCTTAGCGGGGACAGGGAGGGTTCATGGCTACACCTTC. Full variable domain (remainder filled in from reference TRBV7-2 and TRBJ1-2): GAGVSQSPSNKVTEKGKDVELRCDPISGHTALYWYRQSLGQGLEFLIYFQGNSAPDKSGLPSDRFSAERTGGSVSTLTIQRTQQEDSAVYLCASSLAGTGRVHGYTFGSGTRLTVV.

J is TRBJ2-5 and V is TRBV5-1, with 15 positions matching TRBD2. The length of the CDR3 is 18 residues. CDR1 and CDR2 (germline): SGHRS, YFSETQ. J was trimmed by 5 bases and V by 4 bases; bases with no gene match: 12. The CDR3 reads CASSPGLAGGPGGETQYF. CDR3 nucleotide sequence: TGCGCCAGCAGCCCGGGACTAGCGGGGGGTCCGGGCGGGGAGACCCAGTACTTC.

The rearrangement links TRBV7-9 to TRBJ1-4; D remains unclear. The germline V gene encodes CDR1 SEHNR and CDR2 FQNEAQ (reference sequence). The CDR3 length is 14 residues. The germline V and J ends were trimmed by 1 base and 7 bases, with 10 bases remaining between them. The chain's CDR3 is CASSLGEGGEKLFF. The DNA of the CDR3 is TGTGCCAGCAGCTTAGGGGAAGGAGGTGAAAAACTGTTTTTT.

This chain's CDR3 is CASRPGQDGYTF. The CDR3 DNA reads TGTGCCTCTCGACCGGGACAGGATGGCTACACCTTC. The chain employs TRBV2 and TRBJ1-2; TRBD1 agrees at 8 bases. The CDR3 spans 12 residues. After removal of 11 bases from V and 6 bases from J, the junction contained 8 bases not matched to a gene. Germline V lookup: CDR1 SNHLY, CDR2 FYNNEI.

The chain carries TRBV25-1 and TRBJ1-1; D is ambiguous. Per the germline V gene, CDR1 is MGHDK and CDR2 is SYGVNS. The germline V and J ends were trimmed by 8 bases and 6 bases, with 19 bases remaining between them. The CDR3 has 14 residues. The CDR3 nucleotides read TGTGCCAGCGCAGCGAGTTGGGGAGTTGCTGAAGCTTTCTTT. Protein product: CASAASWGVAEAFF.

The J gene is TRBJ1-2, the V gene TRBV10-3; D is possibly TRBD1 (5 bases). CDR3 length: 14 amino acids. CDR1 ENHRY and CDR2 SYGVKD come from the germline V gene. The V end lost 7 bases, the J end lost 4 bases, and 16 bases lay between the germline ends. CDR3 in amino acids: CAITPGQVSYGYTF. The DNA of the CDR3 is TGTGCCATCACCCCAGGGCAAGTTTCCTATGGCTACACCTTC.

The chain carries TRBV3-1 (or the pseudogene TRBV3-2) and TRBJ1-1, with D possibly TRBD1 on 6 matching bases. Germline V CDR1 and CDR2: LGHDT, YNNKEL (reference sequence). CDR3 length: 14 amino acids. Between the trimmed V and J ends, which lost 4 bases and 1 base, there was a span of 10 bases. CDR3 in amino acids: CASSPRGSNTEAFF. The CDR3 region has the DNA TGTGCCAGCAGCCCCAGGGGCTCGAACACTGAAGCTTTCTTT.

The chain combines TRBV6-6 with TRBJ1-3; the D is unclear. Germline-derived CDR1 and CDR2 are MNHNY and SVGAGI (reference sequence). V was clipped by 2 bases and J by 9 bases, with 5 bases between them. CDR3 length: 11 amino acids. CDR3 nucleotide sequence: TGTGCCAGCAGTTACGATAGCACCATATATTTT. Protein: CASSYDSTIYF.

V usage is TRBV19 and J usage is TRBJ2-3; D is perhaps TRBD1 (6 bases). Deletions cut 6 bases from V and 4 bases from J, with 11 bases between. Germline V gene lookup returns CDR1 LNHDA and CDR2 SQIVND (reference sequence). The CDR3 has 13 residues. The CDR3 is CASRRAGADTQYF. Written as DNA, the CDR3 is TGTGCCAGTAGGCGGGCAGGGGCAGATACGCAGTATTTT. The full variable domain, its missing parts supplied by reference TRBV19 and TRBJ2-3, is DGGITQSPKYLFRKEGQNVTLSCEQNLNHDAMYWYRQDPGQGLRLIYYSQIVNDFQKGDIAEGYSVSREKKESFPLTVTSAQKNPTAFYLCASRRAGADTQYFGPGTRLTVL.

The rearrangement uses TRBV3-1 (or the pseudogene TRBV3-2) and TRBJ2-1; the match to TRBD2 covers 7 bases. Per the germline V gene, CDR1 is LGHDT and CDR2 is YNNKEL (reference sequence). The V and J ends lost 4 bases and 9 bases, in that order; junction bases with no gene match: 3. CDR3 length: 12 residues. CDR3 protein: CASSPWGGEQFF. DNA of the CDR3: TGTGCCAGCAGCCCATGGGGGGGTGAGCAGTTCTTC.

The genes are TRBV10-3 and TRBJ1-4, with 8 bases that match TRBD1. V was clipped by 10 bases and J by 7 bases; unmatched bases: 5. From germline, CDR1 is ENHRY and CDR2 SYGVKD. The CDR3 sequence is 12 residues long. In nucleotides, the CDR3 is TGTGCCACCAGGGGGCAGGCTGAAAAACTGTTTTTT. As protein: CATRGQAEKLFF.

This chain joins TRBV19 and TRBJ2-2; unclear D gene. Germline loops: CDR1 LNHDA, CDR2 SQIVND (reference sequence). The CDR3 contains 13 residues. V was trimmed by 7 bases and J by 4 bases, leaving 10 bases between them. The CDR3 DNA follows: TGTGCCAGTAACGGCTTTAGCACCGGGGAGCTGTTTTTT. Protein sequence: CASNGFSTGELFF.

The count of this clone is one. The chain has TRBV7-3 and TRBJ1-1; D is uncertain. In germline, CDR1 is SGHTA, CDR2 FQGTGA. The V gene lost 2 bases and the J gene lost 1 base, with 11 bases spanning the gap. CDR3 size: 15 residues. The chain's CDR3 is CASSLESDANTEAFF. The CDR3 region has the DNA TGTGCCAGCAGCTTAGAGTCGGACGCGAACACTGAAGCTTTCTTT.